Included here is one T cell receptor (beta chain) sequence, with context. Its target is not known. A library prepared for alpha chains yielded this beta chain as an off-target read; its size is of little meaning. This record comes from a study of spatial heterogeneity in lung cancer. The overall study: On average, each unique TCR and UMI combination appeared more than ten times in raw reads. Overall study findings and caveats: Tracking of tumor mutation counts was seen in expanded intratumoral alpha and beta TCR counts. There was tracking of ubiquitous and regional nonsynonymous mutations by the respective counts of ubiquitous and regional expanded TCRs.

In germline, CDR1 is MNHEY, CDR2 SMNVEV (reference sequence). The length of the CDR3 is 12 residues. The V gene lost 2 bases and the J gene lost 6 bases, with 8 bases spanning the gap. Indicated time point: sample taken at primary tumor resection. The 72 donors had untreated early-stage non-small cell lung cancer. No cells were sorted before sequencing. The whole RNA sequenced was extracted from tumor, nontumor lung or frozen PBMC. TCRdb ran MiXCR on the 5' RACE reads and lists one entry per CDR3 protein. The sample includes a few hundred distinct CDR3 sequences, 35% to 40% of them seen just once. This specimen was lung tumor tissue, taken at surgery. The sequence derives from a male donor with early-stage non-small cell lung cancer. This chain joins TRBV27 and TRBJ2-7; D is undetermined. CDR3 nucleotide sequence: TGTGCCAGCAGTTTAAGTTTCGGCGAGCAGTACTTC. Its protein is CASSLSFGEQYF.